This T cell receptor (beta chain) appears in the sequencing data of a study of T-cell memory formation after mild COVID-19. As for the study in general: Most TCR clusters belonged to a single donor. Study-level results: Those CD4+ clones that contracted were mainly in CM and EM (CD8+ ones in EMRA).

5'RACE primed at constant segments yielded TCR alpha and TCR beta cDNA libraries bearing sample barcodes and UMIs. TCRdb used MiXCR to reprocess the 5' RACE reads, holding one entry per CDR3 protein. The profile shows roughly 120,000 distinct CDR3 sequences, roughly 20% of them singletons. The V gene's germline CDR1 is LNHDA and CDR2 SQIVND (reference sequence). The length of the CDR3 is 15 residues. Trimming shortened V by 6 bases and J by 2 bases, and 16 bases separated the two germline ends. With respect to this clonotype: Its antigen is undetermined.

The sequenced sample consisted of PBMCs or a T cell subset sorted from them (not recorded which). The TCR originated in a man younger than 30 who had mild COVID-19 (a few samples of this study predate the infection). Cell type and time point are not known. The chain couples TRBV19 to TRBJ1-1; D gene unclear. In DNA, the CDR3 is TGTGCCAGTAGGATTACATATTCTATCAACACTGAAGCTTTCTTT. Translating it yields CASRITYSINTEAFF.